The 4 T cell receptor beta chains listed next were all sequenced from one sample in a study of PD-L1 blockade in urothelial cancer. Time point noted: pretreatment peripheral blood. Clones were read by immunoSEQ multiplex PCR, and TCRdb kept only the in-frame ones, dropping some. This table has tens of thousands of clones, 88% appearing once. The material sequenced was PBMCs, taken around atezolizumab (anti-PD-L1) treatment. All receptors come from a donor over 35 with urothelial cancer.

The chain employs TRBV19 and TRBJ2-7, with 8 bases lining up with TRBD2. CDR3 size: 16 residues. Per germline, CDR1 LNHDA and CDR2 SQIVND (reference sequence). V was pared by 2 bases and J by 7 bases, with 13 bases of the junction left unmatched. The CDR3 region is CASSITRTGGPGEQYF. CDR3 DNA: TGTGCCAGTAGTATAACCCGCACGGGAGGGCCGGGGGAGCAGTACTTC. Combining the CDR3 with reference TRBV19 and TRBJ2-7 gives the whole variable domain DGGITQSPKYLFRKEGQNVTLSCEQNLNHDAMYWYRQDPGQGLRLIYYSQIVNDFQKGDIAEGYSVSREKKESFPLTVTSAQKNPTAFYLCASSITRTGGPGEQYFGPGTRLTVT.

This sequence joins TRBV5-6 and TRBJ2-3, with D possibly TRBD2 on 6 matching bases. This CDR3 is 14 amino acids long. Trimming removed 4 bases at V and 4 bases at J, with 13 bases between. CDR1 is SGHDT, CDR2 YYEEEE, per germline. CDR3 DNA sequence: TGTGCCAGCAGCCGAGTCAGCGGGTCAGATACGCAGTATTTT. It yields the protein CASSRVSGSDTQYF.

The V call is TRBV7-2, the J call TRBJ2-5; 8 nucleotides line up with TRBD1. Looked up from germline, CDR1 is SGHTA and CDR2 is FQGNSA. The CDR3 has 15 amino acids. J was trimmed by 4 bases and V by 0 bases; bases with no gene match: 4. CDR3 protein: CASSLAGRGRETQYF. The DNA for the CDR3 is TGTGCCAGCAGCTTAGCGGGCAGGGGGCGAGAGACCCAGTACTTC.

This clone is a singleton in its sample. This chain links TRBV27 with TRBJ1-1, with D perhaps TRBD1 (5 bases). There are 15 residues in the CDR3. With 3 bases removed from V and 1 base from J, the gap between germline ends came to 12 bases. The V gene's germline CDR1 is MNHEY and CDR2 SMNVEV (reference sequence). CDR3 in DNA: TGTGCCAGCAGTTTGGGCTTAAGGGGGAACACTGAAGCTTTCTTT. Amino acids: CASSLGLRGNTEAFF.